These 24 T cell receptor beta chains were sequenced from one sample in a study of blood T cell repertoires in COVID-19. The protocol was immunoSEQ multiplex PCR, while the TCRdb copy is restricted to in-frame clones and leaves out a portion. This table holds 100,000 to 150,000 clones, 70% to 75% found once. Sequencing was performed on peripheral blood. These receptors were collected from a man in his 60s with acute or convalescent COVID-19.

The rearrangement uses TRBV18 and TRBJ2-7; 13 bases are shared with TRBD2. Germline V gene sequence: CDR1 KGHSH, CDR2 LQKENI. The trim removed 3 bases at V and 5 bases at J, leaving 7 bases unmatched. CDR3 length: 16 amino acids. The CDR3: CASSPVTSGRAHEQYF. As DNA, the CDR3 is TGTGCCAGCTCACCTGTTACTAGCGGGAGGGCGCACGAGCAGTACTTC.

The genes are TRBV19 and TRBJ2-5, with D possibly being TRBD2 (5 bases). The CDR3 runs to 13 residues. The germline V gene encodes CDR1 LNHDA and CDR2 SQIVND (reference sequence). V lost 1 base to trimming and J lost 7 bases, with 10 bases between them. CDR3 in amino acids: CASSIGLLWTQYF. The CDR3 DNA reads as TGTGCCAGTAGTATAGGACTACTCTGGACCCAGTACTTC.

The rearrangement uses TRBV10-3 and TRBJ1-5, with D perhaps matching TRBD1 (5 bases). Deletions cut 0 bases from V and 4 bases from J, with 13 bases between. The CDR3 has 16 amino acids. Per the germline V gene, CDR1 is ENHRY and CDR2 is SYGVKD. The DNA of the CDR3 is TGTGCCATCAGTGAGTCGACCGGGGGAAATAATCAGCCCCAGCATTTT. It is translated as CAISESTGGNNQPQHF.

This clone was picked up one time. The chain has TRBV28 and TRBJ1-1, with 10 positions matching TRBD1. The V gene end was trimmed by 2 bases and the J gene end by 5 bases; junction bases not matched to a gene: 8. CDR3 length: 16 amino acids. Looked up from germline, CDR1 is MDHEN and CDR2 is SYDVKM. For the CDR3, the DNA is TGTGCCAGCAGTTTAGGACAGGGGGTCGGAGGAACTGAAGCTTTCTTT. Translated: CASSLGQGVGGTEAFF.

The CDR3 loop reads CAWSPRAVGPYF. The CDR3 DNA reads as TGTGCCTGGAGTCCTCGAGCAGTTGGGCCCTACTTC. The chain uses TRBV30 and TRBJ2-7; no reliable D call. The V end was cut by 2 bases, the J end by 13 bases, with 18 bases between. The CDR3 length is 12 residues. The germline V gene has CDR1 GTSNPN and CDR2 SVGIG (reference sequence).

This chain links TRBV5-1 with TRBJ1-6, with 7 nucleotides matching TRBD1. CDR3 length: 14 amino acids. The V gene end was trimmed by 4 bases and the J gene end by 7 bases; junction bases not matched to a gene: 5. Germline V gene data show CDR1 as SGHRS and CDR2 as YFSETQ. This CDR3 reads CASSMGQTNSPLHF. The CDR3 bases are TGCGCCAGCAGCATGGGACAGACCAATTCACCCCTCCACTTT.

J is TRBJ1-2 and V is TRBV4-1; 10 bases line up with TRBD1. The CDR3 spans 16 residues. Trimming took 3 bases from V and 6 from J; bases not matched to a gene: 10. Germline V gives CDR1 MGHRA, CDR2 YSYEKL. CDR3 coding DNA: TGCGCCAGCAGCCAGTCTACGGGACAGGGGTGGAATGGCTACACCTTC. This sequence encodes CASSQSTGQGWNGYTF.

The rearrangement links TRBV5-1 to TRBJ2-1; 9 bases align to TRBD2. The V gene's germline CDR1 is SGHRS and CDR2 YFSETQ. With 3 bases clipped from V and 8 bases from J, the junction kept 9 bases outside the gene matches. The CDR3 contains 15 residues. In DNA, the CDR3 is TGCGCCAGCAGCTGGCGCGGGGGGGCCTCCGATGAGCAGTTCTTC. This translates into CASSWRGGASDEQFF.

The chain combines TRBV30 with TRBJ2-2; D may be TRBD2 (6 bases). Trimming left V 3 bases short and J 9 bases short, with 14 bases between. Looked up from germline, CDR1 is GTSNPN and CDR2 is SVGIG (reference sequence). The CDR3 totals 13 residues. The CDR3 is CAWSGGPNRELFF. For the CDR3, the DNA is TGTGCCTGGAGCGGGGGACCGAACCGGGAGCTGTTTTTT.

This chain links TRBV18 with TRBJ1-1; the match to TRBD1 covers 7 bases. V trimming: 1 base; J trimming: 3 bases; junction bases outside the gene matches: 8. The CDR3 length is 16 residues. Germline CDR1 and CDR2: KGHSH and LQKENI. The CDR3 nucleotides are TGTGCCAGCTCACCACGGCTGGACAGGTCGCACACTGAAGCTTTCTTT. This codes for CASSPRLDRSHTEAFF.

This chain uses TRBV30 with TRBJ1-1; 7 nucleotides agree with TRBD1. V was pared by 3 bases and J by 5 bases, with 12 bases of the junction left unmatched. Germline CDR1 is GTSNPN and CDR2 is SVGIG (reference sequence). The CDR3 is 15 amino acids. The CDR3 bases are TGTGCCTGGAGCGGGGCAGGGGGAAGGTATACTGAAGCTTTCTTT. Residues: CAWSGAGGRYTEAFF.

Comment on this clone: The sample holds other DNA sequences that translate to the same CDR3. The chain recombines TRBV24-1 with TRBJ2-7; the match to TRBD1 covers 8 bases. The V gene end was trimmed by 5 bases and the J gene end by 0 bases; junction bases not matched to a gene: 2. The CDR3 consists of 14 residues. In germline, CDR1 is KGHDR, CDR2 SFDVKD. The CDR3 is CATSAGGSSYEQYF. The CDR3 DNA sequence: TGTGCCACCAGTGCAGGGGGCTCCTCCTACGAGCAGTACTTC.

V is TRBV18 and J is TRBJ1-1, with a weak D call TRBD1 (6 bases). CDR3 length: 16 residues. Germline V gene sequence: CDR1 KGHSH, CDR2 LQKENI. Trimming pared 2 bases from V and 4 bases from J, leaving 17 bases between. The CDR3 DNA follows: TGTGCCAGCTCACCAAAAAAGAATACAGGGCGCACTGAAGCTTTCTTT. Its protein product is CASSPKKNTGRTEAFF.

This chain joins TRBV19 and TRBJ2-2; possible D gene TRBD1, 6 bases. Trimming cost V 3 bases and J 5 bases, with 13 bases left between them. Germline CDR1 LNHDA, CDR2 SQIVND (reference sequence). This CDR3 has 15 residues. The CDR3 loop is CASSIGARGTGELFF. In nucleotides, the CDR3 is TGTGCCAGTAGTATTGGGGCGAGGGGGACCGGGGAGCTGTTTTTT.

Comment on this clone: The junction differs from germline at one of its ends, possibly a read error. This chain uses TRBV2 with TRBJ2-1, with TRBD2 matching over 12 bases. The V gene's germline CDR1 is SNHLY and CDR2 FYNNEI. CDR3 length: 14 residues. This CDR3 reads CASSEALAGGSRIF. The CDR3 DNA reads as TGTGCCAGCAGTGAAGCCCTAGCGGGAGGGTCGCGGATCTTC.

This chain connects TRBV14 to TRBJ1-2, with TRBD1 matching over 9 bases. V was pared by 3 bases and J by 5 bases, with 13 bases of the junction left unmatched. Germline V gives CDR1 SGHDN, CDR2 FVKESK. The CDR3 consists of 17 residues. CDR3 bases: TGTGCCAGCAGCCAGGGCAAAGGGACAGGGATCGAATATGGCTACACCTTC. Translation gives CASSQGKGTGIEYGYTF.

This clone appeared a few times. The chain's CDR3 is CASSQATGANTEAFF. The CDR3 DNA reads TGCGCCAGCAGCCAAGCGACAGGGGCGAACACTGAAGCTTTCTTT. The chain carries TRBV4-1 and TRBJ1-1; TRBD1 matches 8 bases. The CDR3 sequence is 15 residues long. J lost 1 base, V lost 1 base, and 2 bases had no gene match. Germline V CDR1 and CDR2: MGHRA, YSYEKL.

V gene TRBV6-5 combines with J gene TRBJ2-1; D is undetermined. This CDR3 is built from 11 residues. The V end was cut by 7 bases, the J end by 5 bases, with 6 bases between. The germline gives CDR1 MNHEY, CDR2 SVGAGI. The CDR3 sequence: CASTIDNEQFF. CDR3 coding DNA: TGTGCCAGCACCATAGACAATGAGCAGTTCTTC.

J is TRBJ1-2 and V is TRBV5-1; D is ambiguous. Germline values: CDR1 SGHRS, CDR2 YFSETQ. Trimming left V 3 bases short and J 4 bases short, with 7 bases between. The length of the CDR3 is 12 residues. CDR3 amino acids: CASSSPSYGYTF. The DNA for the CDR3 is TGCGCCAGCAGCTCCCCCTCCTATGGCTACACCTTC.

The table lists this clone with a count of one. This chain connects TRBV27 to TRBJ1-5, with TRBD1 as a possible D gene (6 bases). CDR1 MNHEY and CDR2 SMNVEV come from the germline V gene (reference sequence). The length of the CDR3 is 15 residues. Trimming took 2 bases from V and 6 from J, leaving 14 bases between them. The chain's CDR3 is CASSLGDTNSQPQHF. CDR3 nucleotide sequence: TGTGCCAGCAGTTTAGGGGACACGAATTCTCAGCCCCAGCATTTT.

This clone was observed a single time. The chain recombines TRBV19 with TRBJ1-2; a possible D gene is TRBD1 (6 bases). The CDR3 runs to 13 residues. The germline gives CDR1 LNHDA, CDR2 SQIVND (reference sequence). With 10 bases removed from V and 4 bases from J, the gap between germline ends came to 16 bases. CDR3 region: CATAWRGGYGYTF. The CDR3 DNA reads as TGTGCCACTGCGTGGAGGGGGGGCTATGGCTACACCTTC. Drawing the rest from reference TRBV19 and TRBJ1-2, the complete variable domain is DGGITQSPKYLFRKEGQNVTLSCEQNLNHDAMYWYRQDPGQGLRLIYYSQIVNDFQKGDIAEGYSVSREKKESFPLTVTSAQKNPTAFYLCATAWRGGYGYTFGSGTRLTVV.

The chain has TRBV2 and TRBJ1-2; no clear D gene. The germline V gene encodes CDR1 SNHLY and CDR2 FYNNEI. The CDR3 sequence is 12 residues long. Trimming removed 3 bases from V and 5 bases from J, with 7 bases in between. The CDR3 loop reads CASSDGGYGYTF. The CDR3 bases are TGTGCCAGCAGTGACGGTGGTTATGGCTACACCTTC. Looking up the rest from reference TRBV2 and TRBJ1-2 gives the full variable domain: EPEVTQTPSHQVTQMGQEVILRCVPISNHLYFYWYRQILGQKVEFLVSFYNNEISEKSEIFDDQFSVERPDGSNFTLKIRSTKLEDSAMYFCASSDGGYGYTFGSGTRLTVV.

The V call is TRBV5-1, the J call TRBJ1-6, with D possibly matching TRBD1 (6 bases). Germline V lookup: CDR1 SGHRS, CDR2 YFSETQ. The ends were cut back, 4 bases at V and 7 bases at J, with 27 bases in the middle. This CDR3 spans 19 amino acids. As DNA, the CDR3 is TGCGCCAGCAGCCGCTTAGGGGGTTGGGGTGGAATGGCGAATTCACCCCTCCACTTT. Its translation is CASSRLGGWGGMANSPLHF.

The V gene is TRBV7-2, the J gene TRBJ2-2; a possible D gene is TRBD2 (6 bases). The CDR3 covers 15 residues. V was shortened by 5 bases and J by 3 bases, with 13 bases between the two germline ends. The germline V gene has CDR1 SGHTA and CDR2 FQGNSA. In nucleotides, the CDR3 is TGTGCCAGCAGCCCTCGGGGGACCTACACCGGGGAGCTGTTTTTT. Its translation: CASSPRGTYTGELFF. Variable domain in full (rest from reference TRBV7-2 and TRBJ2-2): GAGVSQSPSNKVTEKGKDVELRCDPISGHTALYWYRQSLGQGLEFLIYFQGNSAPDKSGLPSDRFSAERTGGSVSTLTIQRTQQEDSAVYLCASSPRGTYTGELFFGEGSRLTVL.